This TCR beta chain was observed in a study of T cell changes during pregnancy in multiple sclerosis. The CDR3 extends over 14 amino acids. Looked up from germline, CDR1 is KGHSH and CDR2 is LQKENI. The V segment lost 4 bases and the J segment 11 bases; nucleotides outside the gene matches: 11. This table comes from immunoSEQ multiplex PCR, and its TCRdb copy is limited to in-frame clones, with some not included. The table includes about 40,000 clones, around 92% detected once. The chain couples TRBV18 to TRBJ1-1; 9 bases agree with TRBD1. This receptor was identified in a female donor with multiple sclerosis, enrolled in a pregnancy study. The starting material was CD4+ T cells from peripheral blood mononuclear cells, obtained after pregnancy. CDR3 coding DNA: TGTGCCAGCTCACTACCGGGACAGGGTCGTGCGGCTTTCTTT. Protein product: CASSLPGQGRAAFF.